This TCR beta chain was identified in a study of T cell repertoires in aging, cancer and after chemotherapy. Study details: Six age groups, ranging from 30 or younger to 70 or older, included the donors.

This clonotype was seen only once. Its cognate antigen is unknown. Multiplex touch-down PCR with TRB-A/B primers amplified rearranged V-D-J TRB sequences. Via MiXCR, TCRdb re-called the multiplex PCR reads, giving one row per CDR3 protein. The profile covers about 1,400 distinct CDR3 sequences, with roughly 50% appearing a single time and around 40% taken by the ten largest. Overall study findings and caveats: Compared with age-matched healthy donors, untreated hematological or solid cancer patients showed higher blood TCR clonality. Healthy donors lost TCR diversity with age mainly through richness, cancer patients through richness and evenness.

The CDR3 extends over 15 amino acids. V dropped 5 bases and J dropped 4 bases, with 17 bases sitting between them. Germline-derived CDR1 and CDR2 are MNHEY and SVGEGT. The template was genomic DNA from peripheral blood, not RNA. The receptor's source is a human donor with a blood cancer. This chain connects TRBV6-2 or TRBV6-3 to TRBJ1-1, with D tentatively TRBD1 (5 bases). The sequenced material came from blood. This CDR3 reads CASSRVEGRGTEAFF. The CDR3 region has the DNA TGTGCCAGCAGTAGGGTGGAAGGGAGGGGCACTGAAGCTTTCTTT.